This T cell receptor beta chain was sequenced during a study of blood T cell repertoires in COVID-19. Resolution of symptoms, clearance, or two negative PCRs was present in recovered Cohort 3 donors. The CDR3 is made up of 18 amino acids. The germline gives CDR1 MGHRA, CDR2 YSYEKL. The V segment lost 0 bases and the J segment 5 bases; nucleotides outside the gene matches: 11. Sequencing was performed with immunoSEQ multiplex PCR; in TCRdb, only in-frame clones are kept and a portion is missing. The table shows 200,000 or so clones, with around 89% occurring only once. This chain connects TRBV4-1 to TRBJ2-7, with 12 bases lining up with TRBD2. This TCR was recovered from a woman under 30 who had recovered from COVID-19. Sequencing used PBMCs or T cells enriched from blood (not recorded which). Here the CDR3 reads CASSQDPPETSGGHEQYF. CDR3 nucleotides: TGCGCCAGCAGCCAAGATCCTCCAGAGACTAGCGGGGGCCACGAGCAGTACTTC.